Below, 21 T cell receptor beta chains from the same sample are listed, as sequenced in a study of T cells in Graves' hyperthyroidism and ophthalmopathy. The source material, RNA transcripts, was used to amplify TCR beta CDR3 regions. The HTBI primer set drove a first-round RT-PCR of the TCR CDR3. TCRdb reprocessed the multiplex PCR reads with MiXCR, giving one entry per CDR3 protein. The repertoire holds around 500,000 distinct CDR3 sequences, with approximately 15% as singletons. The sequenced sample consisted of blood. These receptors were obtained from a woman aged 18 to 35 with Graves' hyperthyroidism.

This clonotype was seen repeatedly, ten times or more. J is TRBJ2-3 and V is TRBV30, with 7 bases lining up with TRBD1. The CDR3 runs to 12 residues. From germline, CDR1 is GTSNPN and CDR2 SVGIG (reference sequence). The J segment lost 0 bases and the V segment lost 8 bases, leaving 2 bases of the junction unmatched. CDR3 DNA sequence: TGTGCCCGACAGGGTAGCACAGATACGCAGTATTTT. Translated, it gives CARQGSTDTQYF.

For the CDR3, the DNA is TGTGCCAGCGCACCGGGCATGAACACTGAAGCTTTCTTT. Translated: CASAPGMNTEAFF. The chain links TRBV5-6 to TRBJ1-1; D not resolved. Germline V CDR1 and CDR2: SGHDT, YYEEEE. This CDR3 is 13 amino acids long. V gave up 7 bases and J gave up 0 bases, with 10 bases separating them.

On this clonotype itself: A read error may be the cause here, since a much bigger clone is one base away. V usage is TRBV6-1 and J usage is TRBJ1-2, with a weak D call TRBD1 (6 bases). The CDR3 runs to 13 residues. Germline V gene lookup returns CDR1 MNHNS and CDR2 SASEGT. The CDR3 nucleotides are TGTCCCAGCAGTGCGACAGGAGACTATGGCTACACCTTC. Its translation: CPSSATGDYGYTF.

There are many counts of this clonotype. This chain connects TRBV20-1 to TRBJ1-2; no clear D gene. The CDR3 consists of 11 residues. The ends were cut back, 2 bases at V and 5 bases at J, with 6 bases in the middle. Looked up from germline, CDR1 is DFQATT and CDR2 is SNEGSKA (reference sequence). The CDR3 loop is CSARSVYGYTF. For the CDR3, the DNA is TGCAGTGCTAGATCCGTGTATGGCTACACCTTC.

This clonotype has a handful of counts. CDR3 residues: CATSRARASNTGELFF. CDR3 nucleotides: TGTGCCACCAGCAGGGCACGGGCCTCGAACACCGGGGAGCTGTTTTTT. The rearrangement joins TRBV15 to TRBJ2-2; no reliable D call. Per the germline V gene, CDR1 is LNHNV and CDR2 is YYDKDF (reference sequence). The germline V and J ends were trimmed by 3 bases and 0 bases, with 11 bases remaining between them. This CDR3 contains 16 residues. Full variable domain (remainder filled in from reference TRBV15 and TRBJ2-2): DAMVIQNPRYQVTQFGKPVTLSCSQTLNHNVMYWYQQKSSQAPKLLFHYYDKDFNNEADTPDNFQSRRPNTSFCFLDIRSPGLGDTAMYLCATSRARASNTGELFFGEGSRLTVL.

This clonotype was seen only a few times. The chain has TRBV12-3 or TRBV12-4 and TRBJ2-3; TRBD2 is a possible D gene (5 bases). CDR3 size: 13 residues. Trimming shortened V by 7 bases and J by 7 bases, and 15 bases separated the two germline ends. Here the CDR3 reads CASNPSSKHTQYF. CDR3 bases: TGTGCCAGCAACCCATCTAGCAAACATACGCAGTATTTT.

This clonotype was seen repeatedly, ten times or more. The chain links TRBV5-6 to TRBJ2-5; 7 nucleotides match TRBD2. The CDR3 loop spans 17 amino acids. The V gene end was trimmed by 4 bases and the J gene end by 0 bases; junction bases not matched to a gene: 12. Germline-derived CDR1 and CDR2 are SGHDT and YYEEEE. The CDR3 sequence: CASSPRGVGGYQETQYF. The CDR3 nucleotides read TGTGCCAGCAGCCCCCGAGGGGTCGGGGGGTACCAAGAGACCCAGTACTTC.

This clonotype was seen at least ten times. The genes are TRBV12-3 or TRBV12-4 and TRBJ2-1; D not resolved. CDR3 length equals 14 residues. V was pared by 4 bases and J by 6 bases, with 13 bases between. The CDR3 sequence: CASSWGPGGNEQFF. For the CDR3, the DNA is TGTGCCAGCAGTTGGGGTCCTGGTGGCAATGAGCAGTTCTTC.

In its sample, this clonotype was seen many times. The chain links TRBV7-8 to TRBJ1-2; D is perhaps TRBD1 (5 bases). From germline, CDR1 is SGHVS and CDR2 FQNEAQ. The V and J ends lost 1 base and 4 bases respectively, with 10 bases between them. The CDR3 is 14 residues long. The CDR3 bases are TGTGCCAGCAGCTTAGGGACATATGGCTATGGCTACACCTTC. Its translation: CASSLGTYGYGYTF.

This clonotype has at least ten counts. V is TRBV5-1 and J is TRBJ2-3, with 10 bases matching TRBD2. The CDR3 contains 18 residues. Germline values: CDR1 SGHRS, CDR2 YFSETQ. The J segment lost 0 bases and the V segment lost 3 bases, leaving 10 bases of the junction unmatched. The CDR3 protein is CASSSTAAGGLSTDTQYF. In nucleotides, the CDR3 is TGCGCCAGCAGCTCCACGGCAGCGGGAGGGCTCAGCACAGATACGCAGTATTTT.

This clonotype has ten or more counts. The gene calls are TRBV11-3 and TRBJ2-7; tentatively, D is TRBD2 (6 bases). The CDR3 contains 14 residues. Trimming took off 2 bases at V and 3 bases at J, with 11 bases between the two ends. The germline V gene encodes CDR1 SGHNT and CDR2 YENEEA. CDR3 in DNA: TGTGCCAGCAGCTTAAGATCGCGGGACTACGAGCAGTACTTC. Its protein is CASSLRSRDYEQYF.

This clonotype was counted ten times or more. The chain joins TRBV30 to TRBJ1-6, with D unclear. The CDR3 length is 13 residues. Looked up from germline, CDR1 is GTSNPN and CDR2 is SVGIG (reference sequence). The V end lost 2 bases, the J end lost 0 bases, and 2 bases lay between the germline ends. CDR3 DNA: TGTGCCTGGAGTACCTCCTATAATTCACCCCTCCACTTT. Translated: CAWSTSYNSPLHF.

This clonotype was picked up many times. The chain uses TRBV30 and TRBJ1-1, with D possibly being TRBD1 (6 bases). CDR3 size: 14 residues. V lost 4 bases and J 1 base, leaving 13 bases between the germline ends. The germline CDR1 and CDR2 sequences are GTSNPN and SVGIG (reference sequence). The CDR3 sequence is CAWNLGQPNTEAFF. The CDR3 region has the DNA TGTGCCTGGAATCTTGGACAGCCGAACACTGAAGCTTTCTTT.

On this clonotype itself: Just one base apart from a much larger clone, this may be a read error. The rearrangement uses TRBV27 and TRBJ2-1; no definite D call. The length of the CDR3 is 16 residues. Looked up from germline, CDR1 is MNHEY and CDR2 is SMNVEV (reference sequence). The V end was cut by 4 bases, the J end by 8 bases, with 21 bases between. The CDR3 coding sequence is TGTGCCAGCAGTTCCCTAGATCTGACGGTATACGATGAGCAGTTCTTC. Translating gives CASSSLDLTVYDEQFF.

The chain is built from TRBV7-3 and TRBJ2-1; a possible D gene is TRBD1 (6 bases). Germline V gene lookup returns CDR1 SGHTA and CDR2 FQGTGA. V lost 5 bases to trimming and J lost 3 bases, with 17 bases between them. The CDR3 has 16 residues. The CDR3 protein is CASSPRPDRLYNEQFF. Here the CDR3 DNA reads TGTGCCAGCAGCCCTAGACCCGACAGGCTCTACAATGAGCAGTTCTTC. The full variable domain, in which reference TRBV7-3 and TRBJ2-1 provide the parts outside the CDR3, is GAGVSQTPSNKVTEKGKYVELRCDPISGHTALYWYRQSLGQGPEFLIYFQGTGAADDSGLPNDRFFAVRPEGSVSTLKIQRTERGDSAVYLCASSPRPDRLYNEQFFGPGTRLTVL.

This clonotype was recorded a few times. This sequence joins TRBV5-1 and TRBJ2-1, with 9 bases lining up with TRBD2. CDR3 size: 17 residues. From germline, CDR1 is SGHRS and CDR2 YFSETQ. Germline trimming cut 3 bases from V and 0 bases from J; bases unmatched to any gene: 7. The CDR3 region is CASSSTLAGSSYNEQFF. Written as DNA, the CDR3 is TGCGCCAGCAGCTCTACCCTAGCGGGAAGCTCCTACAATGAGCAGTTCTTC.

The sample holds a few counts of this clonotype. The CDR3 region is CASSHWGGRDWNTEAFF. The CDR3 nucleotides read TGTGCCAGCAGCCATTGGGGGGGCAGGGATTGGAACACTGAAGCTTTCTTT. The V and J genes are TRBV7-8 and TRBJ1-1; possible D gene TRBD1, 6 bases. The CDR3 loop spans 17 amino acids. The V gene lost 5 bases and the J gene lost 1 base, with 20 bases spanning the gap. From germline, CDR1 is SGHVS and CDR2 FQNEAQ.

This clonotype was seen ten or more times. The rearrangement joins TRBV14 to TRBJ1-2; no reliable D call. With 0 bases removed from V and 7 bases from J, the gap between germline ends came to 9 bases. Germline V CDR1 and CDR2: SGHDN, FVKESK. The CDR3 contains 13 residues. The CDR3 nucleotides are TGTGCCAGCAGCCAAGATGGACGGTTTGGCTACACCTTC. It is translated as CASSQDGRFGYTF.

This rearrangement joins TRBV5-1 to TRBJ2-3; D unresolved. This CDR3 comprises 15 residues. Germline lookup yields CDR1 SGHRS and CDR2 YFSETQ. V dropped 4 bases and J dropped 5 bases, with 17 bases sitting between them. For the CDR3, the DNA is TGCGCCAGCAGCCCGGCCTGGCAGGAGCGAGATACGCAGTATTTT. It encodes CASSPAWQERDTQYF.

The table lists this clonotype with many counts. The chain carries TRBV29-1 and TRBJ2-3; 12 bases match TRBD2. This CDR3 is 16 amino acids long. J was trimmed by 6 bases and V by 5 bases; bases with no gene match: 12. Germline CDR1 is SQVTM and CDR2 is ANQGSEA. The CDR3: CSVNRASGRVEDTQYF. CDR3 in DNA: TGCAGCGTTAACCGGGCTAGCGGGAGGGTAGAGGATACGCAGTATTTT.

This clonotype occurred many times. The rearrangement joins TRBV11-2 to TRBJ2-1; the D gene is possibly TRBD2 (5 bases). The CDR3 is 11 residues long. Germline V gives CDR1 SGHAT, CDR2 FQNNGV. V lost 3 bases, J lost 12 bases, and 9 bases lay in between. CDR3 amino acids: CASSFLEGQFF. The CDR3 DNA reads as TGTGCCAGCAGCTTTCTCGAGGGGCAGTTCTTC.